This T cell receptor beta chain derives from a study of blood T cells in healthy people across ages. Sample-barcoded 5' priming and a J-beta primer mix drove a second PCR of 7 to 11 cycles. TCRdb called the 5' RACE reads again in MiXCR, with one record for every CDR3 protein. The data contain about 1.5 million distinct CDR3 sequences, around 40% of them seen just once; the ten biggest clones take up approximately 4%. Germline loops: CDR1 MGHRA, CDR2 YSYEKL. V was shortened by 0 bases and J by 3 bases, with 11 bases between the two germline ends. The CDR3 is made up of 15 amino acids. The TCR sequence derives from a woman in her late teens or twenties in good health. Sequences were obtained from blood. This chain links TRBV4-1 with TRBJ1-1, with D hard to call. CDR3 DNA: TGCGCCAGCAGCCAAGAGGAGATATTGTACACTGAAGCTTTCTTT. As protein: CASSQEEILYTEAFF.